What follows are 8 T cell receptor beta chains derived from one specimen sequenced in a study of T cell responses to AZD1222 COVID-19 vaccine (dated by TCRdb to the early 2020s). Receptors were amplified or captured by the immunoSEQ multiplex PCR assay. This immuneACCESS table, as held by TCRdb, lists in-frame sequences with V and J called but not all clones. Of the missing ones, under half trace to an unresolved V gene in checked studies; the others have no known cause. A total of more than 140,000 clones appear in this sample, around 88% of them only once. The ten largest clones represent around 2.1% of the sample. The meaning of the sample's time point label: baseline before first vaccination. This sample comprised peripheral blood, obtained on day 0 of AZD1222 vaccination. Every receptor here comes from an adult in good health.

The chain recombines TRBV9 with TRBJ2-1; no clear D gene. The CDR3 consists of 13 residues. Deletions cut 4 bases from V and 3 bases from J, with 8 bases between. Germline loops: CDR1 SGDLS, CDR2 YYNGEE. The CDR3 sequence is CASSLTFYNEQFF. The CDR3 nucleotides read TGTGCCAGCAGCCTGACCTTCTACAATGAGCAGTTCTTC.

The CDR3 region has the DNA TGTGCCATCAGTGATGCTAGCGGGAGCAATGAGCAGTTCTTC. It yields the protein CAISDASGSNEQFF. V gene TRBV10-3 combines with J gene TRBJ2-1, with 10 bases lining up with TRBD2. The CDR3 has 14 amino acids. V shed 3 bases, J shed 6 bases, and the junction held 2 bases outside the gene matches. Looked up from germline, CDR1 is ENHRY and CDR2 is SYGVKD.

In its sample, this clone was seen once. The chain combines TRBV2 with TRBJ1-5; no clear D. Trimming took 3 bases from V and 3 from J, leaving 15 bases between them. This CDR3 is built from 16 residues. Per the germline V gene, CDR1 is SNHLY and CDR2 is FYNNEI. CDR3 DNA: TGTGCCAGCAGTGAGGAGGCGGTGGCTTTCAATCAGCCCCAGCATTTT. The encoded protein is CASSEEAVAFNQPQHF.

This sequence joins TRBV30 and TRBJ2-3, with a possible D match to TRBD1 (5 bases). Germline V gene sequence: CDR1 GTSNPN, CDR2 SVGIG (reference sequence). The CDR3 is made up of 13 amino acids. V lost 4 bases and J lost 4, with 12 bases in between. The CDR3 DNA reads TGTGCCTGGAACCAGGGTTTCGCAGATACGCAGTATTTT. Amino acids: CAWNQGFADTQYF. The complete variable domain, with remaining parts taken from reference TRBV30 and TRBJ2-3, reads SQTIHQWPATLVQPVGSPLSLECTVEGTSNPNLYWYRQAAGRGLQLLFYSVGIGQISSEVPQNLSASRPQDRQFILSSKKLLLSDSGFYLCAWNQGFADTQYFGPGTRLTVL.

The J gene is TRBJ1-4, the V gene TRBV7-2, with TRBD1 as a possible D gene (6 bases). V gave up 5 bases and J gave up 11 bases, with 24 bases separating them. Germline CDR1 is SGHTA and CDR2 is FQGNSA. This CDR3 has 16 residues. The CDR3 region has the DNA TGTGCCAGCAGCCCGGCGGGGGGGCCGTTGTTTGGGAAACTGTTTTTT. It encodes CASSPAGGPLFGKLFF.

The CDR3 coding sequence is TGTGCCAGCAGTTCCTACATGGGCGAGCAGTACTTC. Its protein product is CASSSYMGEQYF. The gene calls are TRBV6-1 and TRBJ2-7, with D unresolved. Germline CDR1 MNHNS, CDR2 SASEGT. Trimming cost V 5 bases and J 6 bases, with 11 bases left between them. The CDR3 runs to 12 residues.

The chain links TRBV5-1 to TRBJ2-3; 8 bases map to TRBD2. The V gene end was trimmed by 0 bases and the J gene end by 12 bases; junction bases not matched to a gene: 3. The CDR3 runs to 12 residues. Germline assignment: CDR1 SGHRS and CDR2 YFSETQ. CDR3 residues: CASSLDLAGQYF. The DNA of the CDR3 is TGCGCCAGCAGCTTGGATCTAGCGGGCCAGTATTTT.

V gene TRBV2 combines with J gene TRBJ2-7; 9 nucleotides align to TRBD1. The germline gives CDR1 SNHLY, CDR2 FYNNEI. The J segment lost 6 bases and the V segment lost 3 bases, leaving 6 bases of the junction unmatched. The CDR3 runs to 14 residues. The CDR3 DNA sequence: TGTGCCAGCAGTGATGGGGACAGGGTCATCGAGCAGTACTTC. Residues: CASSDGDRVIEQYF.